This T cell receptor (beta chain) was obtained from a study of PD-1 blockade in mismatch repair-deficient tumors. Study overall: Enrolled about 2013-2016, patients had progressing, pretreated mismatch repair-deficient cancers of about a dozen types.

Some clones are missing from TCRdb's copy, which holds only in-frame ones; the method was immunoSEQ multiplex PCR. The sample holds around 17,000 clones, over 75% seen once. Trimming removed 6 bases from V and 5 bases from J; junction bases left unmatched: 6. The CDR3 extends over 14 amino acids. Germline V lookup: CDR1 ENHRY, CDR2 SYGVKD. The rearrangement links TRBV10-3 to TRBJ2-7, with 11 bases matching TRBD1. Sample: PBMCs, taken roughly 23 weeks after starting pembrolizumab. This clonotype was obtained from an adult with mismatch repair-deficient cancer. The CDR3 DNA reads TGTGCCATCAGGGGACAGGGGGTAGGGCACGAGCAGTACTTC. Its protein product is CAIRGQGVGHEQYF.